Each of the 29 T cell receptor beta chains below was sequenced from the same sample in a study of blood T cell repertoires in COVID-19. The assay was immunoSEQ multiplex PCR, and TCRdb's table has in-frame clones only and misses some. The sample shows some 300,000 clones, about 91% of them seen only once. Input material: peripheral blood. These receptors were obtained from a woman between 25 and 40 years old who had recovered from COVID-19.

The rearrangement uses TRBV20-1 and TRBJ2-1, with 10 bases aligning to TRBD2. The CDR3 covers 16 residues. Losses at the gene ends were 6 bases for V and 4 bases for J; bases not matched to a gene: 12. CDR1 is DFQATT and CDR2 is SNEGSKA in the germline V gene (reference sequence). The CDR3 nucleotides read TGCAGTGCAAGTTCTAGCGGGGGCTCGATTTACAATGAGCAGTTCTTC. Protein product: CSASSSGGSIYNEQFF.

The chain combines TRBV3-1 (or the pseudogene TRBV3-2) with TRBJ2-3, with 11 bases lining up with TRBD2. Trimming removed 2 bases from V and 0 bases from J; junction bases left unmatched: 7. This CDR3 region has 18 residues. Per germline, CDR1 LGHDT and CDR2 YNNKEL (reference sequence). The CDR3 DNA follows: TGTGCCAGCAGCCAACCACTAGCGGGGGCGTATAGCACAGATACGCAGTATTTT. Translation gives CASSQPLAGAYSTDTQYF.

J is TRBJ1-1 and V is TRBV7-9; TRBD1 is a possible D gene (5 bases). The CDR3 loop spans 15 amino acids. CDR1 is SEHNR and CDR2 is FQNEAQ in the germline V gene (reference sequence). With 3 bases removed from V and 1 base from J, the gap between germline ends came to 12 bases. The CDR3 coding sequence is TGTGCCAGCAGCTTTGGGAATCAGGGGAACACTGAAGCTTTCTTT. Protein product: CASSFGNQGNTEAFF.

The chain carries TRBV6-2 or TRBV6-3 and TRBJ1-2; 7 bases map to TRBD1. V lost 6 bases to trimming and J lost 4 bases; unmatched junction nucleotides: 8. The CDR3 loop spans 14 amino acids. Germline V lookup: CDR1 MNHEY, CDR2 SVGEGT. This chain's CDR3 is CASSRTGAIYGYTF. CDR3 nucleotides: TGTGCCAGCAGCAGGACAGGCGCTATCTATGGCTACACCTTC.

The chain employs TRBV5-1 and TRBJ2-5; no clear D. CDR1 and CDR2 from the germline V gene are SGHRS and YFSETQ. The CDR3 totals 14 residues. Trimming pared 0 bases from V and 2 bases from J, leaving 8 bases between. The CDR3 sequence: CASSLGSSQETQYF. The CDR3 DNA reads as TGCGCCAGCAGCTTGGGGAGTAGTCAAGAGACCCAGTACTTC.

This clone has a single count. The chain joins TRBV14 to TRBJ2-5; TRBD2 agrees at 8 bases. V was pared by 4 bases and J by 5 bases, with 3 bases of the junction left unmatched. The CDR3 extends over 13 amino acids. CDR1 is SGHDN and CDR2 is FVKESK in the germline V gene. In nucleotides, the CDR3 is TGTGCCAGCAGCCGGACTAGCTGGGAGACCCAGTACTTC. It codes for CASSRTSWETQYF.

V usage is TRBV11-2 and J usage is TRBJ1-1, with a weak D call TRBD1 (5 bases). The CDR3 sequence is 13 residues long. Germline lookup yields CDR1 SGHAT and CDR2 FQNNGV. V lost 5 bases to trimming and J lost 4 bases, with 11 bases between them. The CDR3 loop is CASSLLGGTEAFF. The CDR3 DNA reads TGTGCCAGCAGCCTGCTGGGGGGCACTGAAGCTTTCTTT.

This clone was seen only a few times. Distinct nucleotide sequences in the sample also encode this CDR3. The chain employs TRBV10-3 and TRBJ1-3; TRBD1 might be the D (5 bases). CDR1 and CDR2 from the germline V gene are ENHRY and SYGVKD. Trimming cost V 3 bases and J 0 bases, with 6 bases left between them. The CDR3 extends over 14 amino acids. This chain's CDR3 is CAISEDSSGNTIYF. In DNA, the CDR3 is TGTGCCATCAGTGAAGACAGCTCTGGAAACACCATATATTTT.

J is TRBJ2-3 and V is TRBV5-5, with D possibly matching TRBD2 (6 bases). The length of the CDR3 is 15 residues. Trimming removed 6 bases at V and 2 bases at J, with 16 bases between. Germline CDR1 and CDR2: SGHKS and YYEKEE (reference sequence). The CDR3: CASITFGGDTDTQYF. The DNA for the CDR3 is TGTGCCAGCATCACGTTCGGCGGGGACACAGATACGCAGTATTTT.

CDR3 coding DNA: TGCGCCAGCAGCCATACTACAGGTTCCTACGAGCAGTACTTC. Protein: CASSHTTGSYEQYF. The rearrangement links TRBV4-1 to TRBJ2-7, with a tentative D call TRBD1 (5 bases). CDR1 is MGHRA and CDR2 is YSYEKL in the germline V gene. The CDR3 spans 14 residues. The ends were cut back, 3 bases at V and 1 base at J, with 10 bases in the middle.

The gene calls are TRBV4-3 and TRBJ1-6; D ambiguous. CDR1 and CDR2 (germline): LGHNA, YSLEER. Deletions cut 0 bases from V and 7 bases from J, with 10 bases between. The CDR3 extends over 15 amino acids. The CDR3: CASSQDAQRNSPLHF. In DNA form, the CDR3 reads TGCGCCAGCAGCCAAGATGCGCAGAGGAATTCACCCCTCCACTTT.

CDR3: CASSPDRGNNNEQFF. DNA of the CDR3: TGTGCCAGCAGCCCTGACAGGGGCAATAACAATGAGCAGTTCTTC. This chain links TRBV5-4 with TRBJ2-1; 8 bases match TRBD1. With 4 bases clipped from V and 5 bases from J, the junction kept 8 bases outside the gene matches. There are 15 residues in the CDR3. Germline CDR1 SGHNT, CDR2 YYREEE (reference sequence). The full variable domain, with the rest looked up from reference TRBV5-4 and TRBJ2-1, is ETGVTQSPTHLIKTRGQQVTLRCSSQSGHNTVSWYQQALGQGPQFIFQYYREEENGRGNFPPRFSGLQFPNYSSELNVNALELDDSALYLCASSPDRGNNNEQFFGPGTRLTVL.

V and J are TRBV2 and TRBJ1-4; D is undetermined. Trimming removed 3 bases from V and 1 base from J, with 3 bases in between. Germline CDR1 reads SNHLY; CDR2 reads FYNNEI. This CDR3 has 13 residues. The CDR3 DNA reads TGTGCCAGCAGTGACAGAACTAATGAAAAACTGTTTTTT. Encoded protein: CASSDRTNEKLFF. Filled out from reference TRBV2 and TRBJ1-4, the complete variable domain reads EPEVTQTPSHQVTQMGQEVILRCVPISNHLYFYWYRQILGQKVEFLVSFYNNEISEKSEIFDDQFSVERPDGSNFTLKIRSTKLEDSAMYFCASSDRTNEKLFFGSGTQLSVL.

V is TRBV24-1 and J is TRBJ2-3; TRBD2 might be the D (6 bases). The length of the CDR3 is 13 residues. Germline loops: CDR1 KGHDR, CDR2 SFDVKD. Trimming took off 3 bases at V and 7 bases at J, with 10 bases between the two ends. This CDR3 reads CATSDTSRNTQYF. DNA of the CDR3: TGTGCCACCAGTGATACTAGCCGGAATACGCAGTATTTT.

In regard to this clone: The same CDR3 can be traced to other DNA sequences in this sample. The rearrangement joins TRBV4-2 to TRBJ2-1, with TRBD2 matching over 10 bases. Germline V gene data show CDR1 as LGHNA and CDR2 as YNFKEQ. Trimming at V came to 0 bases and at J to 4 bases, leaving 0 bases not matched to a gene. The CDR3 spans 15 residues. The CDR3 DNA is TGTGCCAGCAGCCAAGAGACTAGCGGGTACAATGAGCAGTTCTTC. It yields the protein CASSQETSGYNEQFF.

This chain connects TRBV7-6 to TRBJ1-1, with D maybe TRBD1 (6 bases). The V end lost 5 bases, the J end lost 2 bases, and 12 bases lay between the germline ends. Germline V gene lookup returns CDR1 SGHVS and CDR2 FNYEAQ. This CDR3 is built from 14 residues. The DNA of the CDR3 is TGTGCCAGCAGCCACGGGACATTCAACACTGAAGCTTTCTTT. It translates to CASSHGTFNTEAFF.

CDR3: CASSRGRYNEQFF. CDR3 coding DNA: TGCGCCAGCAGCCGCGGTAGGTACAATGAGCAGTTCTTC. The rearrangement links TRBV4-1 to TRBJ2-1; D uncertain. The CDR3 runs 13 residues. Germline V gene sequence: CDR1 MGHRA, CDR2 YSYEKL. Trimming cost V 4 bases and J 4 bases, with 8 bases left between them.

Here the CDR3 reads CASREWTGPDQPQHF. DNA for the CDR3: TGTGCCAGCCGAGAGTGGACAGGGCCTGATCAGCCCCAGCATTTT. V gene TRBV7-2 combines with J gene TRBJ1-5; 8 bases fit TRBD1. Trimming at V came to 8 bases and at J to 5 bases, leaving 11 bases not matched to a gene. Germline lookup yields CDR1 SGHTA and CDR2 FQGNSA. This CDR3 comprises 15 residues. Variable domain in full (rest from reference TRBV7-2 and TRBJ1-5): GAGVSQSPSNKVTEKGKDVELRCDPISGHTALYWYRQSLGQGLEFLIYFQGNSAPDKSGLPSDRFSAERTGGSVSTLTIQRTQQEDSAVYLCASREWTGPDQPQHFGDGTRLSIL.

The chain has TRBV27 and TRBJ1-4, with D maybe TRBD1 (6 bases). In germline, CDR1 is MNHEY, CDR2 SMNVEV (reference sequence). This CDR3 is built from 14 residues. V shed 8 bases and J shed 8 bases, with 18 bases lying between them. CDR3 coding DNA: TGTGCCAGCTCCCGGGACACCCGCACCGAAAAACTGTTTTTT. It yields the protein CASSRDTRTEKLFF.

This chain joins TRBV10-3 and TRBJ1-1, with a possible D match to TRBD1 (6 bases). Between the trimmed V and J ends, which lost 4 bases and 11 bases, there was a span of 20 bases. The CDR3 has 14 amino acids. Germline loops: CDR1 ENHRY, CDR2 SYGVKD. The CDR3 nucleotides read TGTGCCATCAGTGTCTCGGGGGGCCGTTTAAATGCTTTCTTT. Protein product: CAISVSGGRLNAFF.

CDR3 bases: TGTGCCAGCTCACCACAAAGCGGATCCTACAATGAGCAGTTCTTC. Its translation: CASSPQSGSYNEQFF. The chain couples TRBV18 to TRBJ2-1; D might be TRBD2 (5 bases). Per the germline V gene, CDR1 is KGHSH and CDR2 is LQKENI. The CDR3 runs to 15 residues. The ends were cut back, 1 base at V and 1 base at J, with 8 bases in the middle.

The gene calls are TRBV19 and TRBJ2-7; weak D call: TRBD1 (5 bases). The CDR3 length is 13 residues. Germline CDR1 and CDR2: LNHDA and SQIVND (reference sequence). V gave up 5 bases and J gave up 0 bases, with 8 bases separating them. The DNA of the CDR3 is TGTGCCAGTAGTGGGGCAGCCTCCTACGAGCAGTACTTC. Encoded protein: CASSGAASYEQYF.

V is TRBV3-1 (or the pseudogene TRBV3-2) and J is TRBJ2-2; weak D call: TRBD1 (6 bases). CDR1 and CDR2 (germline): LGHDT, YNNKEL (reference sequence). This CDR3 is built from 17 residues. The V end lost 4 bases, the J end lost 3 bases, and 18 bases lay between the germline ends. CDR3 coding DNA: TGTGCCAGCAGCCCAACCCGCGACAGGCCAGACACCGGGGAGCTGTTTTTT. This codes for CASSPTRDRPDTGELFF.

The sample holds one count of this clone. The J gene is TRBJ2-3, the V gene TRBV9, with 7 positions matching TRBD1. Trimming took 5 bases from V and 2 from J; bases not matched to a gene: 8. The CDR3 covers 15 residues. The germline V gene encodes CDR1 SGDLS and CDR2 YYNGEE. The CDR3 nucleotides read TGTGCCAGCAGTGACTGGGACAGCCACACAGATACGCAGTATTTT. This gives the protein CASSDWDSHTDTQYF.

This clone showed up just once. The chain links TRBV7-9 to TRBJ2-1, with 9 nucleotides matching TRBD2. The CDR3 runs to 16 residues. From germline, CDR1 is SEHNR and CDR2 FQNEAQ (reference sequence). V dropped 4 bases and J dropped 5; count of bases not matched to a gene: 9. The CDR3 sequence: CASSSGAGGINNEQFF. DNA for the CDR3: TGTGCCAGCAGCTCCGGAGCGGGGGGCATAAACAATGAGCAGTTCTTC.

This chain links TRBV4-1 with TRBJ1-5; 7 nucleotides line up with TRBD1. CDR1 is MGHRA and CDR2 is YSYEKL in the germline V gene. The junction had 7 bases not matched to a gene; V was cut back by 4 bases and J by 4 bases. CDR3 length equals 15 residues. The CDR3 nucleotides read TGCGCCAGCAGCCCCGGACAGGTCCGGAATCAGCCCCAGCATTTT. Translating gives CASSPGQVRNQPQHF.

This sequence joins TRBV4-3 and TRBJ2-2; 8 nucleotides align to TRBD2. Per germline, CDR1 LGHNA and CDR2 YSLEER. The CDR3 has 17 amino acids. Trimming at V came to 4 bases and at J to 3 bases, leaving 10 bases not matched to a gene. CDR3 sequence reads: CASSPRPGGRDTGELFF. The CDR3 nucleotides are TGCGCCAGCAGCCCTAGACCGGGGGGGCGAGACACCGGGGAGCTGTTTTTT.

The chain employs TRBV6-2 or TRBV6-3 and TRBJ2-3; 8 bases agree with TRBD2. V was clipped by 2 bases and J by 5 bases; unmatched bases: 6. CDR1 and CDR2 from the germline V gene are MNHEY and SVGEGT. The CDR3 extends over 15 amino acids. In nucleotides, the CDR3 is TGTGCCAGCAGTTACCTGCGGGGGGATCAAGATACGCAGTATTTT. The encoded protein is CASSYLRGDQDTQYF.

This chain joins TRBV28 and TRBJ1-5; D remains unclear. This CDR3 has 13 amino acids. Germline V gene data show CDR1 as MDHEN and CDR2 as SYDVKM. V lost 9 bases and J lost 5, with 14 bases in between. The CDR3 DNA reads as TGTGCCAGTAGAAATGTCGGGTATCAGCCCCAGCATTTT. It codes for CASRNVGYQPQHF. Filled out from reference TRBV28 and TRBJ1-5, the complete variable domain reads DVKVTQSSRYLVKRTGEKVFLECVQDMDHENMFWYRQDPGLGLRLIYFSYDVKMKEKGDIPEGYSVSREKKERFSLILESASTNQTSMYLCASRNVGYQPQHFGDGTRLSIL.